These T cell receptor beta chains were read from a single sample in a study of cytomegalovirus exposure and HLA in healthy donors. Sequencing used immunoSEQ multiplex PCR; TCRdb keeps in-frame clones, though not all of them. The sample table sets out roughly 200,000 clones. Sequenced sample: PBMCs. The receptors shown here come from a man aged 25-45 years in good health and CMV-seronegative. Both conserved end residues are part of each CDR3. A D gene is named only where the DNA matches it firmly.

>TRBV5-1|TRBJ1-3|.
TGCGCCAGCAGCTCGGACGGAGGAGCTGGAAACACCATATATTTT
CASSSDGGAGNTIYF
>TRBV4-1|TRBJ1-1|TRBD1
TGCGCCAGCAGCCCCCTACGGACAGGGGGCTTTGAAGCTTTCTTT
CASSPLRTGGFEAFF
>TRBV5-1|TRBJ2-5|.
TGCGCCAGCAGCTTGGTCCTAATGTCGGGGTCCCAGTACTTC
CASSLVLMSGSQYF
>TRBV6-5|TRBJ1-2|TRBD1
TGTGCCAGCAGTAGGGACAGCCCCTATGGCTACACCTTC
CASSRDSPYGYTF
>TRBV2|TRBJ1-6|.
TGTGCCAGCAGGGGGCAGACGATCTATAATTCACCCCTCCACTTT
CASRGQTIYNSPLHF
>TRBV2|TRBJ2-2|.
TGTGCCAGCAGTGAAGATAACAGAAACACCGGGGAGCTGTTTTTT
CASSEDNRNTGELFF
>TRBV30|TRBJ1-5|TRBD1
TGTGCCTTACAGGGGCCCAATCAGCCCCAGCATTTT
CALQGPNQPQHF
>TRBV2|TRBJ2-2|.
TGTGCCAGCAGCGCAGGGGACGCAAACACCGGGGAGCTGTTTTTT
CASSAGDANTGELFF
>TRBV4-1|TRBJ1-5|TRBD1
TGCGCCAGCAGCCAAGTCAGGGGGCAGGGTCAGCCCCAGCATTTT
CASSQVRGQGQPQHF
>TRBV4-1|TRBJ2-1|TRBD2
TGCGCCAGCAGCCAAGATCACGTAACCACAAGAGCGGGAGCAGTCTATGAGCAGTTCTTC
CASSQDHVTTRAGAVYEQFF
>TRBV6-5|TRBJ2-7|.
TGTGCCAGCAGTTACTCTAGGGCAGGGGCTTCTCGCGAGCAGTACTTC
CASSYSRAGASREQYF
>TRBV6-6|TRBJ1-5|TRBD1
TGTGCCAGCAGTTGGACAGGGCTGGGCAATCAGCCCCAGCATTTT
CASSWTGLGNQPQHF
>TRBV5-6|TRBJ2-7|.
TGTGCCAGCACCGACGACAGATCGCACCACTACGAGCAGTACTTC
CASTDDRSHHYEQYF
>TRBV11-2|TRBJ1-1|.
TGTGCCAGCAGCTTTCGACAGCGATTCATGAACACTGAAGCTTTCTTT
CASSFRQRFMNTEAFF
>TRBV28|TRBJ2-7|TRBD1
TGTGCCAGCAGTTTAAGGGGGTCGGACAGGGGGTACGAGCAGTACTTC
CASSLRGSDRGYEQYF
>TRBV5-1|TRBJ1-6|TRBD1
TGCGCCAGCAGCTCGGGACAGCGGGGGCCTAATTCACCCCTCCACTTT
CASSSGQRGPNSPLHF
>TRBV28|TRBJ1-1|.
TGTGCCAGCGAGACTTGGCATGAAGCTTTCTTT
CASETWHEAFF
>TRBV2|TRBJ1-5|.
TGTGCCAGCAGTGAAATATATAGCAATCAGCCCCAGCATTTT
CASSEIYSNQPQHF
>TRBV19|TRBJ1-1|.
TGTGCCAGTATTTGGGGCCCGAACCGTTTGCACACTGAAGCTTTCTTT
CASIWGPNRLHTEAFF
>TRBV19|TRBJ2-3|TRBD1
TGTGCCAGTAGTATTAGGGATCGACAGGGAGATACGCAGTATTTT
CASSIRDRQGDTQYF
>TRBV18|TRBJ1-1|.
TGTGCCAGCTCACCAACCGGCAGGGGCAACCGGGGAAGAACTGAAGCTTTCTTT
CASSPTGRGNRGRTEAFF
>TRBV7-9|TRBJ2-7|TRBD2
TGTGCCAGCAGCCCCGGACTAGCGGAACTCCCCTCCTACGAGCAGTACTTC
CASSPGLAELPSYEQYF
>TRBV27|TRBJ1-1|.
TGTGCCAGCAGTTTATGGCAGACTATGAACACTGAAGCTTTCTTT
CASSLWQTMNTEAFF
>TRBV6-5|TRBJ2-7|.
TGTGCCAGCAGTTACGGGGCGGACCCAACCTACGAGCAGTACTTC
CASSYGADPTYEQYF
>TRBV6-1|TRBJ2-4|.
TGTGCCAGCAGCGATGGCGGCCTAGCCAAAAACATTCAGTACTTC
CASSDGGLAKNIQYF
>TRBV5-4|TRBJ1-2|.
TGTGCCAGCAGCCTCATCTCGACAGGACCAGACTATGGCTACACCTTC
CASSLISTGPDYGYTF
>TRBV7-9|TRBJ1-4|TRBD1
TGTGCCAGCAGCCCGGGACAGCCGGGGGAAAAACTGTTTTTT
CASSPGQPGEKLFF
>TRBV14|TRBJ1-5|.
TGTGCCAGCAGCCCCAGGTCTGTCGGAAGGCAGCCCCAGCATTTT
CASSPRSVGRQPQHF
>TRBV6-5|TRBJ1-6|TRBD1
TGTGCCAGCAGTTACGGGGGACAGTTTAATTCACCCCTCCACTTT
CASSYGGQFNSPLHF
>TRBV6-1|TRBJ1-3|TRBD1
TGTGCCAGCACCGTTACCTTCGACAGGGGGGACACCATATATTTT
CASTVTFDRGDTIYF
>TRBV30|TRBJ2-7|TRBD2
TGTGCCTGGGAACCGGGACTAGCGGGACTCTACGAGCAGTACTTC
CAWEPGLAGLYEQYF
>TRBV6-5|TRBJ2-5|TRBD1
TGTGCCAGCAGTTATCGGGACAGGGCCCAAGAGACCCAGTACTTC
CASSYRDRAQETQYF
>TRBV7-7|TRBJ2-3|.
TGTGCCAGCAGCTTCAGGGCGGAAGGCACAGATACGCAGTATTTT
CASSFRAEGTDTQYF
>TRBV21-1|TRBJ1-4|.
TGTGCCAGCAGCGCCGGGAGGGGCAGTGAAAAACTGTTTTTT
CASSAGRGSEKLFF